The T cell receptor beta chain described here comes from a study of molecular identifiers for immune sequencing clone quantification. Findings of the study overall: Over 97% of CMV-specific effector molecules, but under 1% of naive ones, were in clones above 20 copies.

RNA fractions of 10%, 30% or 50% and roughly 17,000 to 1,100,000 sorted cells were the source of naive CD8 libraries. The sorting of naive CD8 T cells used the CD8+CD4-CCR7+CD45RA+ phenotype. Details on this clonotype: What it recognizes is unknown.

Trimming removed 5 bases from V and 4 bases from J; junction bases left unmatched: 10. CDR1 is MDHEN and CDR2 is SYDVKM in the germline V gene. There are 15 residues in the CDR3. For bulk TCR libraries, previously described methods and listed TCR primers were used. Using its own MiXCR run on the PCR reads, TCRdb lists one record per CDR3 protein. The data hold 400,000 to 600,000 distinct CDR3 sequences, with over 20% observed a single time. The TCR originated in a human donor in good health. Some libraries in this study had Jurkat cell RNA spiked in. The chain links TRBV28 to TRBJ1-2; 7 bases are shared with TRBD1. The sample comprised naive CD8+ T cells from blood, with Jurkat cell RNA spiked in. Subset indicated: FACS-sorted CD8+CD4-CCR7+CD45RA+ naive T cells. CDR3 nucleotides: TGTGCCAGCAGTCCCATTGCGGGACAGTTCTATGGCTACACCTTC. Amino acids: CASSPIAGQFYGYTF.